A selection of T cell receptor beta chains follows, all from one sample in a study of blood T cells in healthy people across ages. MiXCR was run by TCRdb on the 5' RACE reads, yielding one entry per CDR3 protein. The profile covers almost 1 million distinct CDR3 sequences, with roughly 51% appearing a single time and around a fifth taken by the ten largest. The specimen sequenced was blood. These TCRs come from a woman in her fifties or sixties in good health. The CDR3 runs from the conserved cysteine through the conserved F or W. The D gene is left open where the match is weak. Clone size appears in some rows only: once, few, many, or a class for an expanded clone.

TGTGCCAGCAGCCAAGAGTACTTTGTTTACGAGCAGTACTTC	CASSQEYFVYEQYF	.	.	TRBV3-1	TRBJ2-7
TGTGCCAGCTCTTCCTCAACAAGGCAGGGGGCCGAGACCCAGTACTTC	CASSSSTRQGAETQYF	TRBD1	.	TRBV18	TRBJ2-5
TGTGCCAGCAGTCCTAGCGGGACAAGAGGGGAGACCCAGTACTTC	CASSPSGTRGETQYF	TRBD2	.	TRBV11-2	TRBJ2-5
TGTGCCAGCAGTTACTCAGGCTATGGAGCCTACGAGCAGTACTTC	CASSYSGYGAYEQYF	.	.	TRBV6-5	TRBJ2-7
TGTGCCAGCAGCCACTGGGGCCGAAGAACCGGGGAGCTGTTTTTT	CASSHWGRRTGELFF	.	.	TRBV5-6	TRBJ2-2
TGTGCCAGCGCGGGCCACTACTCCTACGAGCAGTACTTC	CASAGHYSYEQYF	.	.	TRBV11-2	TRBJ2-7
TGTGCCACCAGTGATTACGGCGGGGCTAGCACAGATACGCAGTATTTT	CATSDYGGASTDTQYF	.	.	TRBV24-1	TRBJ2-3
TGCAGTGCTAGGGCAGGGTCTAGCGGGACGTACGAGCAGTACTTC	CSARAGSSGTYEQYF	TRBD2	.	TRBV20-1	TRBJ2-7
TGCGCCAGCAGCGCCGATACAGGGTTCAACGAGCAGTTCTTC	CASSADTGFNEQFF	.	.	TRBV5-1	TRBJ2-1
TGTGCCAGCAGTCCACAAGGACAGGGTAATCAAGAGACCCAGTACTTC	CASSPQGQGNQETQYF	TRBD1	.	TRBV12-3/TRBV12-4	TRBJ2-5
TGCGCCAGCAGCCTCCAGGCGGGAGCGGGAGATACGCAGTATTTT	CASSLQAGAGDTQYF	TRBD2	few	TRBV4-1	TRBJ2-3
TGTGCCAGCAGCACCCAACACGGCTGGTGGTACTTC	CASSTQHGWWYF	.	.	TRBV28	TRBJ2-5
TGCAGCGTCTTTAACTATGGCTACACCTTC	CSVFNYGYTF	.	few	TRBV29-1	TRBJ1-2
TGTGCCAGCAGCTTGTCGTTGGGGATTGAGGCCTACGAGCAGTACTTC	CASSLSLGIEAYEQYF	.	.	TRBV5-5	TRBJ2-7
TGTGCCAGCAGCCAAGATTTGGGGGGGTATAACTATGGCTACACCTTC	CASSQDLGGYNYGYTF	.	.	TRBV3-1	TRBJ1-2
TGTGCCAGTAGTATTGGACAGAACTCCTACAATGAGCAGTTCTTC	CASSIGQNSYNEQFF	.	.	TRBV19	TRBJ2-1
TGCAGCGTTACTAACAGGGTTGTTGGAGATACGCAGTATTTT	CSVTNRVVGDTQYF	.	few	TRBV29-1	TRBJ2-3
TGTGCCAGCAGTTTAGGGACATACACTGAAGCTTTCTTT	CASSLGTYTEAFF	.	.	TRBV12-3/TRBV12-4	TRBJ1-1
TGTGCCACCAGGGACCACGTTCAAGAGACCCAGTACTTC	CATRDHVQETQYF	.	few	TRBV24-1	TRBJ2-5
TGCAGCGTCGGAAACCCGAACACTGAAGCTTTCTTT	CSVGNPNTEAFF	.	few	TRBV29-1	TRBJ1-1
TGTGCCAGCAGTGCGGGAGGGCCCTTGGGGGCCAACGTCCTGACTTTC	CASSAGGPLGANVLTF	TRBD2	.	TRBV12-3/TRBV12-4	TRBJ2-6
TGTGCCAGCAGTACCTCATGGCATACGCAGTATTTT	CASSTSWHTQYF	.	.	TRBV27	TRBJ2-3
TGTGCCAGCAGCTTAGTATCCCAGGGGGAGGTAGATACGCAGTATTTT	CASSLVSQGEVDTQYF	.	.	TRBV7-8	TRBJ2-3
TGTGCCAGCGGATCCCGTACCGGCTCCGACGAGCAGTACTTC	CASGSRTGSDEQYF	.	.	TRBV7-8	TRBJ2-7
TGTGCCAGCAGCCAAGATATAGGACAGTTGAACACTGAAGCTTTCTTT	CASSQDIGQLNTEAFF	.	.	TRBV14	TRBJ1-1
TGTGCCAGCAGTTTGGGACTAGCGGGAACTGGGGCCAACGTCCTGACTTTC	CASSLGLAGTGANVLTF	TRBD2	few	TRBV12-3/TRBV12-4	TRBJ2-6
TGCGCCAGCAGCCAAGACTCGGACAGGAGGGGTTCACCCCTCCACTTT	CASSQDSDRRGSPLHF	TRBD1	.	TRBV4-1	TRBJ1-6